This TCR beta chain was identified during a study of cytomegalovirus exposure and HLA in healthy donors. Points from the study as a whole: TCR beta sequences reportedly predicted most subjects' HLA-A and HLA-B alleles accurately. Usually a TCR sequence was rare, but some public TCRs were found in many donors.

Concerning this clone: What it binds is not known. The junction and the germline gene differ at one end; a read error may be behind it. The sample contains more than one DNA sequence encoding this CDR3.

The germline V gene has CDR1 MNHNY and CDR2 SVGAGI (reference sequence). The CDR3 extends over 13 amino acids. In the PCR, 60 Vbeta and 13 Jbeta primers were used. Clones were sequenced by immunoSEQ multiplex PCR, and TCRdb holds only the in-frame ones, with some missing. Altogether about 190,000 clones are present, under 80% being singletons, with the ten largest covering 4.5% to 5.5%. The sample consisted of PBMCs. This sequence was found in a young man in good health and CMV-seropositive. The chain couples TRBV6-6 to TRBJ1-1, with unresolved D. In DNA, the CDR3 is TGCGCCACCTCCGGTGACGGGTACACTGAAGCTTTCTTT. Amino acids: CATSGDGYTEAFF.